A selection of T cell receptor beta chains follows, all from one sample in a study of CD8+ T cells in alopecia areata. The protocol was immunoSEQ multiplex PCR, while the TCRdb copy is restricted to in-frame clones and leaves out a portion. The sample includes fewer than 150,000 clones, around 60% seen only once; the top ten take roughly 4.3%. The starting material was CD4+ T cells sorted from blood, obtained at week 0. These receptors were taken from a human donor with alopecia areata. Each CDR3 is given with its conserved first and last residue. D genes are given only for firm matches. A row's size may be missing; if present it is once, few, many or a size class.

>once|TRBJ2-1|NA|TRBV30
TGTGCCTGGAGATTTGGGGGAGGCCTGAGCTCCTACAATGAGCAGTTCTTC
CAWRFGGGLSSYNEQFF
>NA|TRBJ1-1|NA|TRBV6-1
TGTGCCAGTAGCCCCGGGGGCGTCACTGAAGCTTTCTTT
CASSPGGVTEAFF
>NA|TRBJ2-7|TRBD1|TRBV5-1
TGCGCCAGCAGCTTCCGGGGACAGGAGGACTACGAGCAGTACTTC
CASSFRGQEDYEQYF
>NA|TRBJ1-2|NA|TRBV7-9
TGTGCCAGCAGCTTGGACCTTACTAACTATGGCTACACCTTC
CASSLDLTNYGYTF
>NA|TRBJ2-2|TRBD2|TRBV19
TGTGCCAGTAGAACTAGCGCCAGCTACACCGGGGAGCTGTTTTTT
CASRTSASYTGELFF
>NA|TRBJ2-5|NA|TRBV4-1
TGCGCCAGCAGCCTCGTCAGTAAACAAGAGACCCAGTACTTC
CASSLVSKQETQYF
>NA|TRBJ1-5|NA|TRBV14
TGTGCCAGCAGCCGTGGACACAATCGACCCCAGCATTTT
CASSRGHNRPQHF
>few|TRBJ1-2|NA|TRBV30
TGTGCCTGGAGTTTGAGTAGGAGGGGGAGCGGCGGCTACACCTTC
CAWSLSRRGSGGYTF
>few|TRBJ2-1|TRBD2|TRBV5-4
TGTGCCAGCAGCAAGCCTAGCGGGGGATTTGGCAATGAGCAGTTCTTC
CASSKPSGGFGNEQFF
>NA|TRBJ2-7|TRBD1|TRBV6-1
TGTGCCAGCAGTTTCGATCCGGGACAGAACTACGAGCAGTACTTC
CASSFDPGQNYEQYF
>NA|TRBJ2-3|TRBD2|TRBV29-1
TGCAGCGTTGAACTAGCGGGGGCCCTTCGGGGGAGCACAGATACGCAGTATTTT
CSVELAGALRGSTDTQYF
>NA|TRBJ2-6|NA|TRBV30
TGTGCCTGGGACAGCCCAACCCTCTCTGGGGCCAACGTCCTGACTTTC
CAWDSPTLSGANVLTF
>NA|TRBJ2-2|TRBD1|TRBV10-2
TGCGCCAGCACGAACAGGGGTACCGGGGAGCTGTTTTTT
CASTNRGTGELFF
>NA|TRBJ2-7|NA|TRBV6-5
TGTGCCAGCTCTTACAGAGGGGACTACGAGCAGTACTTC
CASSYRGDYEQYF
>NA|TRBJ2-2|NA|TRBV7-2
TGTGCCAGCAGCTTAGCGAATTACGGGGAGCTGTTTTTT
CASSLANYGELFF
>once|TRBJ2-5|NA|TRBV7-3
TGTGCCAGCAGCTTATTGGGGGGAACCACGGAGACCCAGTACTTC
CASSLLGGTTETQYF
>NA|TRBJ2-6|NA|TRBV10-3
TGTGCCATCAGTTCGACAGGAGCTGGGGCCAACGTCCTGACTTTC
CAISSTGAGANVLTF
>NA|TRBJ1-2|TRBD1|TRBV2
TGTGCCAGCAGTGAACGGGACAGACCAACCTTC
CASSERDRPTF
>NA|TRBJ2-7|TRBD1|TRBV4-3
TGCGCCAGCAGCCAACGATACAGGGGGACACCCTACGAGCAGTACTTC
CASSQRYRGTPYEQYF
>NA|TRBJ2-7|TRBD2|TRBV7-2
TGTGCCAGCAGCCCCTGGACTAGCGGGGGGTCCTACGAGCAGTACTTC
CASSPWTSGGSYEQYF
>NA|TRBJ2-1|NA|TRBV5-1
TGCGCCAGCAGCTTGGGGGCTACAAATGAGCAGTTCTTC
CASSLGATNEQFF
>few|TRBJ2-3|NA|TRBV11-2
TGTGCCAGCCGACCTTGGGGCGGTAACACAGATACGCAGTATTTT
CASRPWGGNTDTQYF
>few|TRBJ2-1|NA|TRBV18
TGTGCCAGCTCACCCTCTTGGGGGTACAATGAGCAGTTCTTC
CASSPSWGYNEQFF
>NA|TRBJ2-5|NA|TRBV5-1
TGCGCCAGCAGCTTGATCCCGGGACGAGAAGAGACCCAGTACTTC
CASSLIPGREETQYF
>few|TRBJ1-2|NA|TRBV4-2
TGTGCCAGCAGCCAAGATAGTGGGGGGAACTATGGCTACACCTTC
CASSQDSGGNYGYTF
>few|TRBJ2-3|TRBD2|TRBV28
TGTGCCAGCAGACCCGGACTAGCGGGAGATACGCAGTATTTT
CASRPGLAGDTQYF
>NA|TRBJ1-1|NA|TRBV6-5
TGTGCCAGCACAAAAACAGGGCGGAACACTGAAGCTTTCTTT
CASTKTGRNTEAFF
>NA|TRBJ2-3|NA|TRBV25-1
TGTGCCAGCAGTGAAGGTAGCTCAGATACGCAGTATTTT
CASSEGSSDTQYF
>once|TRBJ1-1|NA|TRBV7-2
TGTGCCAGCAGCCTCCAGGGTTTAGACACTGAAGCTTTCTTT
CASSLQGLDTEAFF
>NA|TRBJ1-1|NA|TRBV7-9
TGTGCCAGCAGCCAGGGGCGGGAGAACACTGAAGCTTTCTTT
CASSQGRENTEAFF
>NA|TRBJ2-1|NA|TRBV19
TGTGCCAGTAGTATAGTATGGGGGGCCCCCTACAATGAGCAGTTCTTC
CASSIVWGAPYNEQFF
>NA|TRBJ1-5|NA|TRBV19
TGTGCCAGTAGTTGGTCCAATCAGCCCCAGCATTTT
CASSWSNQPQHF
>NA|TRBJ1-4|TRBD1|TRBV27
TGTGCCAGCAGTTTAAAGGGGGCAGGAGAAAAACTGTTTTTT
CASSLKGAGEKLFF
>few|TRBJ2-3|NA|TRBV29-1
TGCAGCGTTGGGTTGGGGGCAGGAGATACGCAGTATTTT
CSVGLGAGDTQYF
>NA|TRBJ2-2|NA|TRBV7-8
TGTGCCAGCAGCCCAGAGGGTTACACCGGGGAGCTGTTTTTT
CASSPEGYTGELFF
>once|TRBJ2-1|NA|TRBV5-1
TGCGCCAGCAACAGGGAGGACTACAATGAGCAGTTCTTC
CASNREDYNEQFF
>NA|TRBJ2-5|TRBD2|TRBV4-1
TGCGCCAGCAGCCCTGGACTAGCGGAAGAGACCCAGTACTTC
CASSPGLAEETQYF
>once|TRBJ2-5|NA|TRBV7-2
TGTGCCAGCAGCCCCAGCAGGGTTCAAGAGACCCAGTACTTC
CASSPSRVQETQYF
>NA|TRBJ1-6|NA|TRBV6-5
TGTGCCAGCACCCTGGGGATGGTGGGGTCACCCCTCCACTTT
CASTLGMVGSPLHF
>NA|TRBJ1-1|NA|TRBV30
TGTGCCTGTGGGCAGGGCATGAACACTGAAGCTTTCTTT
CACGQGMNTEAFF
>NA|TRBJ2-5|NA|TRBV11-2
TGTGCCAGCAGCTTATATGAGACCCAGTACTTC
CASSLYETQYF
>NA|TRBJ2-6|NA|TRBV27
TGTGCCAGCAGTTTTGACAGGTCTGGGGCCAACGTCCTGACTTTC
CASSFDRSGANVLTF
>NA|TRBJ2-3|TRBD2|TRBV7-2
TGTGCCAGCAGCCAGCCGAGCGGGAGGACAGATACGCAGTATTTT
CASSQPSGRTDTQYF
>NA|TRBJ1-5|NA|TRBV30
TGTGCCTGGAGTCTTGGGGGCGCGGGGAGCAATCAGCCCCAGCATTTT
CAWSLGGAGSNQPQHF